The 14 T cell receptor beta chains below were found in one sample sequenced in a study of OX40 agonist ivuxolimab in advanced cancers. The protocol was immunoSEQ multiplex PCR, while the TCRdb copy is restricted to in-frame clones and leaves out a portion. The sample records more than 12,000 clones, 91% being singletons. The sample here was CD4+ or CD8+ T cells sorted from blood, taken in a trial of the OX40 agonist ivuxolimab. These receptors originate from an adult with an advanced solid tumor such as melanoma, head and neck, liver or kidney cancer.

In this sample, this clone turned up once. The CDR3 DNA reads as TGTGCCAGCAGCCAAGAGGCTACGTCCTACGAGCAGTACTTC. This gives the protein CASSQEATSYEQYF. The chain recombines TRBV4-2 with TRBJ2-7; D uncertain. V gave up 0 bases and J gave up 1 base, with 7 bases separating them. Per germline, CDR1 LGHNA and CDR2 YNFKEQ. CDR3 length equals 14 residues.

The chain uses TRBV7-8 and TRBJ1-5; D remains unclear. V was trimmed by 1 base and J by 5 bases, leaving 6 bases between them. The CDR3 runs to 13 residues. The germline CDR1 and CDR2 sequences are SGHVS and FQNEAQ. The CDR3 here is CASSLDRDQPQHF. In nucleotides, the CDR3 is TGTGCCAGCAGCTTAGATAGGGATCAGCCCCAGCATTTT.

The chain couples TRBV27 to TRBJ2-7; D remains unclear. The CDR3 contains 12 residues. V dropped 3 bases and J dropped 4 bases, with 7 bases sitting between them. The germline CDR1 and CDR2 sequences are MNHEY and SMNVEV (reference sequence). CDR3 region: CASSFSGYEQYF. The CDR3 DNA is TGTGCCAGCAGTTTTTCGGGTTACGAGCAGTACTTC.

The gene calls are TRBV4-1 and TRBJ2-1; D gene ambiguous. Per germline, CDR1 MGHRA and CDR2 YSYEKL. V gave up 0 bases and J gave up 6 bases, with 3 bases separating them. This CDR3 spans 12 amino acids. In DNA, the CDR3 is TGCGCCAGCAGCCAAGAGGGCAATGAGCAGTTCTTC. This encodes CASSQEGNEQFF.

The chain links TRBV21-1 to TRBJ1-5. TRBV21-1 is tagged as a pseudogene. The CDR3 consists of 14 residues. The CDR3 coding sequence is TGTGCCAGCAGCAAAGCAGGGATAAATCAGCCCCAGCATTTT. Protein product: CASSKAGINQPQHF.

CDR3 coding DNA: TGCAGCGTTGAAGATCTCGGGGGTTCGAGCACAGATACGCAGTATTTT. Protein product: CSVEDLGGSSTDTQYF. This sequence joins TRBV29-1 and TRBJ2-3; weak D call: TRBD2 (6 bases). V dropped 0 bases and J dropped 0 bases, with 13 bases sitting between them. Germline V gene data show CDR1 as SQVTM and CDR2 as ANQGSEA. This CDR3 spans 16 amino acids.

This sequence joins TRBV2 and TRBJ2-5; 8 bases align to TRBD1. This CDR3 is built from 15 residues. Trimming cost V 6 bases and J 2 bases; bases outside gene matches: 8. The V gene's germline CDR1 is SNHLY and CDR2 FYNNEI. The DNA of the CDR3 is TGTGCCAGCAGCGTTGGGACAGGACCGCAAGAGACCCAGTACTTC. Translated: CASSVGTGPQETQYF. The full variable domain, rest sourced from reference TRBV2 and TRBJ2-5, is EPEVTQTPSHQVTQMGQEVILRCVPISNHLYFYWYRQILGQKVEFLVSFYNNEISEKSEIFDDQFSVERPDGSNFTLKIRSTKLEDSAMYFCASSVGTGPQETQYFGPGTRLLVL.

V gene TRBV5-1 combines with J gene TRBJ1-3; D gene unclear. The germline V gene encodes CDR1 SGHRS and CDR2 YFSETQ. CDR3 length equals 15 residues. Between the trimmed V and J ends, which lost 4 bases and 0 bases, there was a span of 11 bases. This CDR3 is CASSPDLSSGNTIYF. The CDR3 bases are TGCGCCAGCAGCCCGGACTTAAGCTCTGGAAACACCATATATTTT.

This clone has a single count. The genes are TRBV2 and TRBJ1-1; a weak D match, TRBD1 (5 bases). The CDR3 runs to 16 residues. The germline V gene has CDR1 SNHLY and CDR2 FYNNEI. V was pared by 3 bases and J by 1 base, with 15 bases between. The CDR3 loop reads CASSDPGGRENTEAFF. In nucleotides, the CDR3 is TGTGCCAGCAGTGACCCCGGGGGGAGAGAGAACACTGAAGCTTTCTTT.

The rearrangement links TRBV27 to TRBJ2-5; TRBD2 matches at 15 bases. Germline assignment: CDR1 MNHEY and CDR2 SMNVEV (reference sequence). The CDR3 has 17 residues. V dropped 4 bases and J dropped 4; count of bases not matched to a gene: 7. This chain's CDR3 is CASSSGLAGGRGETQYF. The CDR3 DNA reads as TGTGCCAGCAGTTCGGGACTAGCGGGAGGTCGAGGAGAGACCCAGTACTTC.

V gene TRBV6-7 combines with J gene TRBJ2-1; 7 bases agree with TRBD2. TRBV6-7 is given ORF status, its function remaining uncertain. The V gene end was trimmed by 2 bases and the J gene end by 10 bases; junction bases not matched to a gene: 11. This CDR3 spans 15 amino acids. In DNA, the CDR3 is TGTGCCAGCAGTTACGAGGCGGGAGTGTCCGCGGAGCAGTTCTTC. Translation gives CASSYEAGVSAEQFF.

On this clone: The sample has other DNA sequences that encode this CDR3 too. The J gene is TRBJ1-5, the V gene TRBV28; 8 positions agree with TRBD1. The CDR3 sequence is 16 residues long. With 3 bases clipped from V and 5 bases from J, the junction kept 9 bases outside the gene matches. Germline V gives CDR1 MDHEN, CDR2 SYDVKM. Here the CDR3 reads CASSFVPGGADQPQHF. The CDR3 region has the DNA TGTGCCAGCAGTTTCGTTCCAGGGGGCGCGGATCAGCCCCAGCATTTT.

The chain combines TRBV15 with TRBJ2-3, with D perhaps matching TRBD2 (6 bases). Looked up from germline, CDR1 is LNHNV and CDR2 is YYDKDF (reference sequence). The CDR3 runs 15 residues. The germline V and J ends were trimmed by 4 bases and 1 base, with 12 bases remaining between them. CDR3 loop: CATSMGRGGTDTQYF. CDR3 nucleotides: TGTGCCACCAGCATGGGGCGCGGGGGCACAGATACGCAGTATTTT.

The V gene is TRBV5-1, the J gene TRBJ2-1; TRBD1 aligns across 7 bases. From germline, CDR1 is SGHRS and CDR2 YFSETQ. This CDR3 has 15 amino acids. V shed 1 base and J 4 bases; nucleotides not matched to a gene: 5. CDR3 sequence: CASSLNRGFYNEQFF. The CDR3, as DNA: TGCGCCAGCAGCTTGAACAGGGGATTTTACAATGAGCAGTTCTTC.